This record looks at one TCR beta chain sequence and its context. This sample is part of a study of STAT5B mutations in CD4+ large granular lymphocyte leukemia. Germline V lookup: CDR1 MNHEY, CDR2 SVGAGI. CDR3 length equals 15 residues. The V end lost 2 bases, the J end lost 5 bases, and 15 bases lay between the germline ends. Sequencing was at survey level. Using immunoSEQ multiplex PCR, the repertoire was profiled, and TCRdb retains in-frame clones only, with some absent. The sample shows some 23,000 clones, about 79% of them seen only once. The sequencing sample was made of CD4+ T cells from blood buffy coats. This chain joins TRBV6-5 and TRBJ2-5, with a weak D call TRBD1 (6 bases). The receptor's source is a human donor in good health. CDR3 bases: TGTGCCAGCAGTTACCTTGGGGGCGTGGAGGAGACCCAGTACTTC. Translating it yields CASSYLGGVEETQYF.